The source of this T cell receptor beta chain is a study of T cells in Graves' hyperthyroidism and ophthalmopathy. Authors of the study amplified TCR beta CDR3 regions from RNA transcripts. HTBI primers drove first-round RT-PCR of the TCR CDR3. Each CDR3 protein is one row after TCRdb ran MiXCR on the multiplex PCR reads. The table lists some 270,000 distinct CDR3 sequences, around 15% of them singletons, with 7.9% in the top ten. Trimming took 1 base from V and 8 from J, leaving 11 bases between them. CDR3 size: 14 residues. Looked up from germline, CDR1 is KGHSY and CDR2 is FQNENV. The chain employs TRBV16 and TRBJ1-4; TRBD1 is a possible D gene (5 bases). The receptor comes from a woman between 40 and 55 years old with Graves' hyperthyroidism. The sequenced sample consisted of blood. For the CDR3, the DNA is TGTGCCAGCAGCCAATGGCAGGGTGGAGAAAAACTGTTTTTT. Its protein product is CASSQWQGGEKLFF.